One and the same sample provided the 2 T cell receptor beta chains below, sequenced in a study of T cell clonality in common variable immunodeficiency. Data came from immunoSEQ multiplex PCR; TCRdb stores just in-frame clones and leaves some out. Recorded here are roughly 32,000 clones, with no singletons, and the ten leading clones hold 4.5%. Sequencing was done on a sample of peripheral blood mononuclear cells. Every receptor here comes from a person between 18 and 69 years old in good health.

In its sample, this clone was seen many times. The read ends 3 residues before the CDR3 terminus; that terminus is restored from the germline J gene. This rearrangement joins TRBV2 to TRBJ1-2; D remains unclear. The germline V gene has CDR1 SNHLY and CDR2 FYNNEI. The germline V and J ends were trimmed by 5 bases and 2 bases, with 9 bases remaining between them. The CDR3 loop spans 13 amino acids. Here the CDR3 reads CASSLDGNYGYTF. CDR3 DNA, as far as it was read: TGTGCCAGCAGTCTTGACGGGAACTATGGC.

CDR3 bases read: TGTGCCTGGAGTGTAGGCGGGGAAACTAATGAAAAA. It is translated as CAWSVGGETNEK. Given in full, the CDR3 is CAWSVGGETNEKLFF. The V call is TRBV30, the J call TRBJ1-4; D is undetermined. From the germline J gene comes the end of the CDR3, since the read stops 3 residues before it. This CDR3 is 15 amino acids long. Germline V gene data show CDR1 as GTSNPN and CDR2 as SVGIG (reference sequence). Trimming removed 0 bases at V and 1 base at J, with 9 bases between.